One and the same sample provided the 32 T cell receptor beta chains below, sequenced in a study of T cell responses to AZD1222 COVID-19 vaccine. Assay used: immunoSEQ multiplex PCR; TCRdb lists only in-frame clones, some missing. The sample includes roughly 100,000 clones, roughly nine tenths of them seen just once. The sequencing here drew on peripheral blood, taken on day 0 of AZD1222 vaccination. All receptors come from an adult in good health.

The rearrangement uses TRBV6-5 and TRBJ1-2; 8 positions agree with TRBD1. The CDR3 consists of 13 residues. Per germline, CDR1 MNHEY and CDR2 SVGAGI. With V trimmed by 0 bases and J by 8 bases, 2 bases remained unmatched. CDR3 region: CASSYSTGAGYTF. DNA for the CDR3: TGTGCCAGCAGTTACTCGACAGGGGCCGGCTACACCTTC.

Comments on this clone: Mismatch with germline at one junction end may stem from a read error. The chain has TRBV27 and TRBJ1-2; D is uncertain. Germline V gives CDR1 MNHEY, CDR2 SMNVEV (reference sequence). The CDR3 is 15 residues long. The CDR3 sequence is CASSLSAGSNYGYTF. In nucleotides, the CDR3 is TGTGCCAGCAGTCTATCCGCTGGGTCTAACTATGGCTACACCTTC.

The chain links TRBV2 to TRBJ1-1; D is unclear. Germline CDR1 SNHLY, CDR2 FYNNEI. V was clipped by 9 bases and J by 3 bases, with 11 bases between them. The CDR3 is 12 amino acids. The CDR3 DNA sequence: TGTGCCAGTTCCGTGTGGGACACTGAAGCTTTCTTT. It codes for CASSVWDTEAFF.

The chain joins TRBV27 to TRBJ1-1, with 8 nucleotides matching TRBD1. There are 16 residues in the CDR3. Germline CDR1 is MNHEY and CDR2 is SMNVEV (reference sequence). With V trimmed by 4 bases and J by 3 bases, 10 bases remained unmatched. CDR3 protein: CASSSRPRQGYTEAFF. The CDR3 nucleotides read TGTGCCAGCAGTTCTCGCCCGAGACAGGGGTACACTGAAGCTTTCTTT.

The chain joins TRBV13 to TRBJ1-1, with 7 positions matching TRBD1. Germline V gives CDR1 PRHDT, CDR2 FYEKMQ (reference sequence). V gave up 5 bases and J gave up 0 bases; unmatched junction bases: 9. The CDR3 covers 16 residues. CDR3 DNA sequence: TGTGCCAGCAGCCCTCGGGACAGCGGCATGAACACTGAAGCTTTCTTT. Translation gives CASSPRDSGMNTEAFF.

The V and J genes are TRBV30 and TRBJ1-2, with D possibly being TRBD1 (6 bases). The CDR3 is made up of 11 amino acids. Germline V CDR1 and CDR2: GTSNPN, SVGIG (reference sequence). The V and J ends lost 0 bases and 8 bases respectively, with 7 bases between them. CDR3 in amino acids: CAWSVGGGYTF. The CDR3, as DNA: TGTGCCTGGAGTGTTGGGGGCGGCTACACCTTC.

This clone was found once. V gene TRBV4-1 combines with J gene TRBJ2-3; 10 positions agree with TRBD2. J was trimmed by 2 bases and V by 0 bases; bases with no gene match: 5. The CDR3 length is 17 residues. Germline V lookup: CDR1 MGHRA, CDR2 YSYEKL. The CDR3 DNA reads as TGCGCCAGCAGCCAAGATGGGACTAGCGAGCTCACAGATACGCAGTATTTT. It yields the protein CASSQDGTSELTDTQYF.

The chain carries TRBV5-1 and TRBJ2-5, with 12 bases matching TRBD1. The CDR3 is 16 amino acids. Trimming took 4 bases from V and 2 from J; bases not matched to a gene: 6. Germline CDR1 and CDR2: SGHRS and YFSETQ. CDR3 sequence reads: CASSLGTGGLQETQYF. CDR3 nucleotides: TGCGCCAGCAGCCTCGGGACAGGGGGCCTACAAGAGACCCAGTACTTC.

This clone was counted only a few times. The chain is built from TRBV9 and TRBJ2-7, with 7 positions matching TRBD2. V was pared by 0 bases and J by 0 bases, with 6 bases of the junction left unmatched. CDR1 and CDR2 from the germline V gene are SGDLS and YYNGEE. This CDR3 is 16 amino acids long. CDR3 amino acids: CASSVAHGGSSYEQYF. In DNA form, the CDR3 reads TGTGCCAGCAGCGTAGCTCATGGCGGGAGCTCCTACGAGCAGTACTTC.

The table lists this clone with a count of one. The V call is TRBV3-1 (or the pseudogene TRBV3-2), the J call TRBJ1-3; possibly TRBD1 for D (6 bases). The V end was cut by 6 bases, the J end by 3 bases, with 15 bases between. The CDR3 loop spans 15 amino acids. Germline-derived CDR1 and CDR2 are LGHDT and YNNKEL (reference sequence). Written as DNA, the CDR3 is TGTGCCAGCAGTCCGACCGACAGGAATGGAAACACCATATATTTT. Protein sequence: CASSPTDRNGNTIYF.

The CDR3 protein is CASSPGSGDYGYTF. CDR3 coding DNA: TGTGCCAGCAGCCCGGGGTCAGGGGACTATGGCTACACCTTC. The J gene is TRBJ1-2, the V gene TRBV7-9, with D possibly TRBD1 on 6 matching bases. This CDR3 is built from 14 residues. The V end lost 5 bases, the J end lost 3 bases, and 13 bases lay between the germline ends. In germline, CDR1 is SEHNR, CDR2 FQNEAQ (reference sequence).

The V gene is TRBV11-2, the J gene TRBJ1-2; 7 nucleotides line up with TRBD1. The CDR3 spans 14 residues. V trimming: 5 bases; J trimming: 4 bases; junction bases outside the gene matches: 7. The germline gives CDR1 SGHAT, CDR2 FQNNGV. The CDR3 sequence is CASSPRTGAYGYTF. CDR3 coding DNA: TGTGCCAGCAGCCCAAGGACAGGAGCCTATGGCTACACCTTC.

The gene calls are TRBV7-3 and TRBJ2-2, with D possibly matching TRBD1 (6 bases). The germline V gene has CDR1 SGHTA and CDR2 FQGTGA. Trimming stripped 5 bases from V and 1 base from J, with 8 bases between. The CDR3 covers 14 residues. Written as DNA, the CDR3 is TGTGCCAGCAGCCCGGGACAGAACACCGGGGAGCTGTTTTTT. Its translation is CASSPGQNTGELFF.

The CDR3 nucleotides read TGTGCCAGCAGCGGAGGGGTGACAGATCTCAACTATGGCTACACCTTC. This gives the protein CASSGGVTDLNYGYTF. The chain employs TRBV11-2 and TRBJ1-2, with D perhaps matching TRBD1 (5 bases). Looked up from germline, CDR1 is SGHAT and CDR2 is FQNNGV. The CDR3 is 16 residues long. V was clipped by 5 bases and J by 2 bases, with 18 bases between them.

This chain joins TRBV9 and TRBJ2-7; D is possibly TRBD1 or TRBD2 (6 bases each). V lost 0 bases to trimming and J lost 6 bases, with 16 bases between them. CDR1 and CDR2 from the germline V gene are SGDLS and YYNGEE. This CDR3 spans 15 amino acids. The CDR3 spells CASSVDTGARAEQYF. CDR3 in DNA: TGTGCCAGCAGCGTAGATACGGGGGCAAGGGCCGAGCAGTACTTC.

The chain recombines TRBV19 with TRBJ1-2; 7 bases agree with TRBD1. V trimming: 8 bases; J trimming: 7 bases; junction bases outside the gene matches: 16. Germline V gives CDR1 LNHDA, CDR2 SQIVND (reference sequence). This CDR3 region has 15 residues. CDR3 protein: CASGDEDRDLPGYTF. The CDR3 DNA sequence: TGTGCCAGTGGAGACGAAGACAGGGACCTCCCTGGCTACACCTTC.

This sequence joins TRBV28 and TRBJ2-7; TRBD2 matches at 11 bases. With V trimmed by 5 bases and J by 1 base, 13 bases remained unmatched. CDR1 is MDHEN and CDR2 is SYDVKM in the germline V gene. The CDR3 sequence is 18 residues long. The CDR3 bases are TGTGCCAGCAGTCTCACATTGAGACTAGCGGGAACTTCCTACGAGCAGTACTTC. Translation gives CASSLTLRLAGTSYEQYF.

The CDR3 region is CASSWGTGNQPQHF. DNA for the CDR3: TGCGCCAGCAGCTGGGGGACAGGGAATCAGCCCCAGCATTTT. V gene TRBV5-1 combines with J gene TRBJ1-5; TRBD1 aligns across 9 bases. Per the germline V gene, CDR1 is SGHRS and CDR2 is YFSETQ. The ends lost 3 bases at V and 4 bases at J; junction bases unmatched: 2. This CDR3 region has 14 residues.

Notes on this clone: The DNA is omitted, as the CDR3 cannot be located on it reliably, and the CDR3 follows TCRdb's listing. This chain links TRBV7-2 with TRBJ2-7; the DNA was not used to check the table's D call, TRBD2. Termini included, the CDR3 measures 12 amino acids. The germline CDR1 and CDR2 sequences are SGHTA and FQGNSA. The CDR3 here is CASSFGAGEQYF.

The chain links TRBV12-3 or TRBV12-4 to TRBJ1-4; possible D gene TRBD1, 6 bases. The CDR3 has 13 amino acids. Trimming cost V 6 bases and J 7 bases, with 12 bases left between them. The CDR3 is CASRGGAAEKLFF. CDR3 in DNA: TGTGCCAGCAGAGGGGGGGCGGCTGAAAAACTGTTTTTT.

J is TRBJ1-4 and V is TRBV28; the D is unclear. The CDR3 spans 15 residues. V gave up 5 bases and J gave up 1 base, with 11 bases separating them. Germline lookup yields CDR1 MDHEN and CDR2 SYDVKM. The CDR3: CASSPASLTNEKLFF. The CDR3 DNA sequence: TGTGCCAGCAGTCCGGCTTCTCTAACTAATGAAAAACTGTTTTTT. Drawing the rest from reference TRBV28 and TRBJ1-4, the complete variable domain is DVKVTQSSRYLVKRTGEKVFLECVQDMDHENMFWYRQDPGLGLRLIYFSYDVKMKEKGDIPEGYSVSREKKERFSLILESASTNQTSMYLCASSPASLTNEKLFFGSGTQLSVL.

The J gene is TRBJ1-2, the V gene TRBV28, with a weak D call TRBD1 (5 bases). Germline V gene sequence: CDR1 MDHEN, CDR2 SYDVKM. This CDR3 has 12 residues. V lost 2 bases, J lost 8 bases, and 9 bases lay in between. The CDR3 DNA reads as TGTGCCAGCAGTTTACGTCAGGGAGGCTACACCTTC. Protein sequence: CASSLRQGGYTF.

The chain joins TRBV7-8 to TRBJ1-2, with D unclear. Germline V lookup: CDR1 SGHVS, CDR2 FQNEAQ. The V and J ends lost 4 bases and 0 bases respectively, with 12 bases between them. This CDR3 is 15 amino acids long. Here the CDR3 reads CASSSPGEANYGYTF. CDR3 DNA sequence: TGTGCCAGCAGCTCCCCTGGGGAGGCTAACTATGGCTACACCTTC.

The genes are TRBV20-1 and TRBJ1-2; D not certain. Germline V gene lookup returns CDR1 DFQATT and CDR2 SNEGSKA (reference sequence). V was pared by 3 bases and J by 5 bases, with 13 bases between. The CDR3 is 13 amino acids. The CDR3 DNA sequence: TGCAGTGCTAGTCGTCAGGACGCGTATGGCTACACCTTC. Translating gives CSASRQDAYGYTF.

The chain couples TRBV10-3 to TRBJ1-6, with 10 bases fitting TRBD1. CDR3 length: 15 residues. In germline, CDR1 is ENHRY, CDR2 SYGVKD. V lost 6 bases, J lost 8 bases, and 7 bases stayed unmatched. CDR3 nucleotide sequence: TGTGCCATCAGGAGAGTTGGGACAGGGGATTCACCCCTCCACTTT. Amino acids: CAIRRVGTGDSPLHF.

The chain uses TRBV18 and TRBJ2-2; 8 nucleotides align to TRBD2. Germline trimming cut 3 bases from V and 5 bases from J; bases unmatched to any gene: 8. The CDR3 covers 16 residues. Germline V lookup: CDR1 KGHSH, CDR2 LQKENI. CDR3 in amino acids: CASSPPSGSVTGELFF. Written as DNA, the CDR3 is TGTGCCAGCTCACCTCCAAGCGGGAGTGTGACCGGGGAGCTGTTTTTT.

The rearrangement uses TRBV28 and TRBJ2-1, with 10 nucleotides matching TRBD2. V was pared by 4 bases and J by 10 bases, with 13 bases of the junction left unmatched. The CDR3 covers 16 residues. Germline-derived CDR1 and CDR2 are MDHEN and SYDVKM. Here the CDR3 reads CASSSPASGRAREQFF. As DNA, the CDR3 is TGTGCCAGCAGTTCCCCCGCAAGCGGGAGGGCGAGGGAGCAGTTCTTC.

V usage is TRBV9 and J usage is TRBJ1-4; D not resolved. Germline CDR1 SGDLS, CDR2 YYNGEE. This CDR3 region has 15 residues. The germline V and J ends were trimmed by 0 bases and 1 base, with 7 bases remaining between them. CDR3 sequence reads: CASSVAARTNEKLFF. CDR3 in DNA: TGTGCCAGCAGCGTAGCTGCCAGAACTAATGAAAAACTGTTTTTT.

The chain uses TRBV6-5 and TRBJ1-3, with D hard to call. CDR1 and CDR2 from the germline V gene are MNHEY and SVGAGI. V was clipped by 6 bases and J by 2 bases, with 14 bases between them. The CDR3 sequence is 15 residues long. The CDR3 is CASSLGLVAGNTIYF. CDR3 bases: TGTGCCAGCAGCCTCGGCCTAGTGGCTGGAAACACCATATATTTT.

The chain uses TRBV18 and TRBJ2-3; D is possibly TRBD2 (5 bases). V was pared by 5 bases and J by 4 bases, with 10 bases between. Germline V gene data show CDR1 as KGHSH and CDR2 as LQKENI. This CDR3 comprises 13 residues. The CDR3 DNA sequence: TGTGCCAGCTCAGGAGGAGGAGCAGATACGCAGTATTTT. Translating gives CASSGGGADTQYF.

J is TRBJ2-2 and V is TRBV7-2; 7 bases align to TRBD1. Germline CDR1 SGHTA, CDR2 FQGNSA. Unmatched junction bases numbered 8, after V lost 5 bases and J lost 2 bases. CDR3 length: 16 amino acids. CDR3 nucleotide sequence: TGTGCCAGCAGCAGCCGACAGGGCGCTAACACCGGGGAGCTGTTTTTT. The encoded protein is CASSSRQGANTGELFF.

The V call is TRBV28, the J call TRBJ2-7; D is undetermined. The V end was cut by 8 bases, the J end by 7 bases, with 18 bases between. The CDR3 extends over 13 amino acids. Germline V gene data show CDR1 as MDHEN and CDR2 as SYDVKM. CDR3 bases: TGTGCCAGCCTCCGGTACAGTCCGTTGGAGCAGTACTTC. This gives the protein CASLRYSPLEQYF.